This is a list of T cell receptor beta chains from one sample in a study. TCRdb re-derived calls from the RT-PCR reads in MiXCR, one entry per CDR3 protein. This table holds about 700,000 distinct CDR3 sequences, 13% to 15% found once. The specimen sequenced was memory CD4+ T cells from blood. The origin of the receptors is a female donor in good health, serving as a healthy control. Each CDR3 is given with its conserved first and last residue. A D gene is named only where the DNA matches it firmly. The size field is filled for only some rows; it gives once, few, many or a size class.

>-|TRBV9|-|TRBJ2-7|14
TGTGCCAGCAGCGTAGGGCTAGCGTCCTACGAGCAGTACTTC
CASSVGLASYEQYF
>-|TRBV24-1|TRBD1|TRBJ2-7|14
TGTGCCACCAGTTCGGGACAGGGGCCGTTCGAGCAGTACTTC
CATSSGQGPFEQYF
>-|TRBV11-2|-|TRBJ1-2|14
TGTGCCAGCAGCTTAAATGGCCTGTACTATGGCTACACCTTC
CASSLNGLYYGYTF
>-|TRBV20-1|-|TRBJ2-5|12
TGCAGTGCTAGCGGCAGCAGTGAGACCCAGTACTTC
CSASGSSETQYF
>-|TRBV28|-|TRBJ1-1|12
TGTGCCAGCAGTGCCCCTACACGGGAAGCTTTCTTT
CASSAPTREAFF
>many|TRBV20-1|TRBD1|TRBJ1-5|15
TGCAGTGCTGCCTCCCTACAGGGGGCAGGGCAGCCCCAGCATTTT
CSAASLQGAGQPQHF
>-|TRBV6-2/TRBV6-3|TRBD2|TRBJ2-1|15
TGTGCCAGCAGTTACTCGCGCGGGAGGCGGGATGAGCAGTTCTTC
CASSYSRGRRDEQFF
>-|TRBV11-2|TRBD2|TRBJ2-1|14
TGTGCCAGCAACCGACGCGGGGGGGCAAATGAGCAGTTCTTC
CASNRRGGANEQFF
>-|TRBV7-9|-|TRBJ2-2|15
TGTGCCAGCAGCTTCCGGGCTTCGAACACCGGGGAGCTGTTTTTT
CASSFRASNTGELFF
>-|TRBV5-1|-|TRBJ1-6|14
TGCGCCAGCAGCTTCCGGGGGCAGGATTCACCCCTCCACTTT
CASSFRGQDSPLHF
>many|TRBV29-1|-|TRBJ2-1|17
TGCAGCGTTGAAAGTCCCGGGGGAGCCTTCTCCTACAATGAGCAGTTCTTC
CSVESPGGAFSYNEQFF
>-|TRBV2|-|TRBJ1-6|12
TGTGCCAGCAGTGGGACAGTCTCACCCCTCCACTTT
CASSGTVSPLHF
>few|TRBV5-1|TRBD1|TRBJ2-1|12
TGCGCCAGCAGCTCTCTAGGGGGCGAGCAGTTCTTC
CASSSLGGEQFF
>many|TRBV20-1|-|TRBJ1-5|12
TGCAGTGCTAGTGAGGGGAATCAGCCCCAGCATTTT
CSASEGNQPQHF
>many|TRBV10-3|-|TRBJ2-1|14
TGTGCCATCAGTGACGCGCGGACTTACAATGAGCAGTTCTTC
CAISDARTYNEQFF
>many|TRBV7-2|-|TRBJ2-7|11
TGTGCCAGCAGCCGGGCCAACGAGCAGTACTTC
CASSRANEQYF
>few|TRBV7-3|-|TRBJ2-3|14
TGTGCCAGCAGCCCGTTGGTATGGGGAGATACGCAGTATTTT
CASSPLVWGDTQYF
>few|TRBV20-1|TRBD2|TRBJ2-7|13
TGCAGTGTTGGAAGCGGGGCTCAATACGAGCAGTACTTC
CSVGSGAQYEQYF
>few|TRBV15|-|TRBJ2-6|17
TGTGCCACCAGCGGAGGTTCCGCCCTCTCTGGGGCCAACGTCCTGACTTTC
CATSGGSALSGANVLTF
>-|TRBV20-1|TRBD2|TRBJ2-7|14
TGCAGTGCTAGAGTCCTAGCGGGAGCAGACGAGCAGTACTTC
CSARVLAGADEQYF
>-|TRBV5-5|TRBD2|TRBJ2-3|15
TGTGCCAGCAACCAGGGAGGGGAGAACTCAGATACGCAGTATTTT
CASNQGGENSDTQYF
>few|TRBV5-1|-|TRBJ2-7|14
TGCGCCAGCAGCACCTCGACGGATTCCTACGAGCAGTACTTC
CASSTSTDSYEQYF
>-|TRBV20-1|-|TRBJ1-2|11
TGCAGTCAGCCCGACAACTATGGCTACACCTTC
CSQPDNYGYTF
>-|TRBV4-3|-|TRBJ1-1|15
TGCGCCAGCAGCCAAGAGGGGGGGGTTCGGTCTGAAGCTTTCTTT
CASSQEGGVRSEAFF